The entry below describes one T cell receptor (beta chain). The data originate from a study of blood T cell repertoires in COVID-19. The table came from immunoSEQ multiplex PCR; TCRdb's copy has only in-frame clones and leaves some out. Among roughly 120,000 clones listed, 80% to 95% were seen once. This CDR3 region has 13 residues. Trimming left V 0 bases short and J 10 bases short, with 11 bases between. Germline V CDR1 and CDR2: SGDLS, YYNGEE. V is TRBV9 and J is TRBJ2-1; maybe TRBD2 (5 bases). Sequencing was done on a sample of peripheral blood. The receptor's source is a man aged 45-60 years with COVID-19, enrolled during active disease. The CDR3 nucleotides are TGTGCCAGCAGCGTAGCTACAGAGGGCGAGCAGTTCTTC. It codes for CASSVATEGEQFF.